This T cell receptor (beta chain) was sequenced during a study of T cell changes during pregnancy in multiple sclerosis. This clone was seen only once. TCRdb's copy holds only in-frame clones and misses some; the assay was immunoSEQ multiplex PCR. The sample holds 45,000 to 50,000 clones, almost 95% seen once. Germline lookup yields CDR1 SNHLY and CDR2 FYNNEI. The V gene lost 6 bases and the J gene lost 7 bases, with 13 bases spanning the gap. The CDR3 runs 13 residues. The sequence was obtained from a female donor in good health, enrolled as a control in a pregnancy study. The chain recombines TRBV2 with TRBJ1-5; a possible D gene is TRBD1 (6 bases). The material was CD4+ T cells from peripheral blood mononuclear cells, obtained in the second trimester of pregnancy. The CDR3 sequence is CASSGQLEQPQHF. The CDR3 DNA follows: TGTGCCAGCAGCGGACAGCTGGAACAGCCCCAGCATTTT.